The 22 T cell receptor beta chains presented below share a single source sample, sequenced in a study of OX40 agonist ivuxolimab in advanced cancers. The method was immunoSEQ multiplex PCR; TCRdb's version includes in-frame clones alone and lacks a portion of them. The table has 39,000 or so clones, 87% seen once. The sample consisted of CD4+ or CD8+ T cells sorted from blood, taken in a trial of the OX40 agonist ivuxolimab. These receptors all stem from an adult with an advanced solid tumor such as melanoma, head and neck, liver or kidney cancer.

The V and J genes are TRBV5-1 and TRBJ1-4; 7 positions agree with TRBD1. V gave up 4 bases and J gave up 3 bases; unmatched junction bases: 6. Per germline, CDR1 SGHRS and CDR2 YFSETQ. CDR3 size: 15 residues. CDR3 amino acids: CASSHRGAANEKLFF. CDR3 DNA: TGCGCCAGCAGCCACAGGGGCGCTGCTAATGAAAAACTGTTTTTT.

The CDR3 protein is CASSGDSSTDTQYF. The CDR3 DNA sequence: TGTGCCAGCAGTGGGGACTCTAGCACAGATACGCAGTATTTT. The chain couples TRBV2 to TRBJ2-3, with a tentative D call TRBD2 (6 bases). Germline CDR1 is SNHLY and CDR2 is FYNNEI. This CDR3 comprises 14 residues. The V end lost 4 bases, the J end lost 0 bases, and 8 bases lay between the germline ends.

The rearrangement uses TRBV6-6 and TRBJ1-2, with TRBD1 matching over 12 bases. CDR1 and CDR2 (germline): MNHNY, SVGAGI (reference sequence). V gave up 11 bases and J gave up 7 bases; unmatched junction bases: 5. This CDR3 comprises 12 residues. DNA of the CDR3: TGTGCCGGGGGGGGACAGGGGGCTGGCTACACCTTC. It translates to CAGGGQGAGYTF.

The V gene is TRBV7-3, the J gene TRBJ2-7, with D tentatively TRBD1 (6 bases). The CDR3 covers 13 residues. Germline CDR1 is SGHTA and CDR2 is FQGTGA. Trimming took off 4 bases at V and 2 bases at J, with 9 bases between the two ends. The CDR3: CASSSTGAYEQYF. The CDR3 nucleotides read TGTGCCAGCAGCTCGACAGGCGCCTACGAGCAGTACTTC. The full variable domain, completed using reference TRBV7-3 and TRBJ2-7, is GAGVSQTPSNKVTEKGKYVELRCDPISGHTALYWYRQSLGQGPEFLIYFQGTGAADDSGLPNDRFFAVRPEGSVSTLKIQRTERGDSAVYLCASSSTGAYEQYFGPGTRLTVT.

The chain recombines TRBV10-3 with TRBJ2-5; TRBD1 aligns across 7 bases. Matching the DNA end better, TRBJ2-7 makes the J call doubtful. The CDR3 contains 16 residues. The germline V gene encodes CDR1 ENHRY and CDR2 SYGVKD. The CDR3 reads CAISESDRPSSYEQYF. The DNA for the CDR3 is TGTGCCATCAGTGAGTCGGACAGGCCATCATCCTACGAGCAGTACTTC.

V is TRBV7-3 and J is TRBJ2-2, with D perhaps matching TRBD2 (5 bases). V dropped 3 bases and J dropped 6 bases, with 5 bases sitting between them. The length of the CDR3 is 12 residues. The germline gives CDR1 SGHTA, CDR2 FQGTGA. CDR3 sequence reads: CASSLGAGELFF. For the CDR3, the DNA is TGTGCCAGCAGCTTGGGAGCCGGGGAGCTGTTTTTT.

This CDR3 reads CASTEDLDFYF. Here the CDR3 DNA reads TGTGCCAGCACCGAGGACCTGGATTTTTATTTT. The V call is TRBV2, the J call TRBJ2-3; D is unclear. Looked up from germline, CDR1 is SNHLY and CDR2 is FYNNEI. With 7 bases removed from V and 15 bases from J, the gap between germline ends came to 17 bases. The CDR3 spans 11 residues.

This clone was seen just once. The chain's CDR3 is CASSYDRVDEQFF. The CDR3 nucleotides are TGTGCCAGCAGTTACGACAGGGTGGATGAGCAGTTCTTC. This chain links TRBV6-5 with TRBJ2-1; 7 nucleotides line up with TRBD1. This CDR3 spans 13 amino acids. V gave up 2 bases and J gave up 8 bases; unmatched junction bases: 3. Germline CDR1 and CDR2: MNHEY and SVGAGI.

The V call is TRBV27, the J call TRBJ1-1, with D uncertain. Trimming removed 11 bases from V and 0 bases from J, with 19 bases in between. The CDR3 consists of 15 residues. Germline CDR1 and CDR2: MNHEY and SMNVEV (reference sequence). In DNA form, the CDR3 reads TGTGCCCTTCAAACCCCCGGGCAGATGAACACTGAAGCTTTCTTT. Its translation: CALQTPGQMNTEAFF.

The V and J genes are TRBV25-1 and TRBJ1-1; D gene uncertain. This CDR3 region has 13 residues. Per germline, CDR1 MGHDK and CDR2 SYGVNS. V lost 5 bases and J 3 bases, leaving 10 bases between the germline ends. CDR3 loop: CASSRPRDTEAFF. The CDR3 region has the DNA TGTGCCAGCAGTCGCCCTAGGGACACTGAAGCTTTCTTT.

The J gene is TRBJ1-2, the V gene TRBV5-4, with 7 bases matching TRBD1. The CDR3 length is 15 residues. The trim removed 1 base at V and 0 bases at J, leaving 3 bases unmatched. Germline CDR1 reads SGHNT; CDR2 reads YYREEE (reference sequence). This CDR3 is CASSLPDRPNYGYTF. The CDR3 bases are TGTGCCAGCAGCTTGCCGGACAGGCCTAACTATGGCTACACCTTC. Supplemented by reference TRBV5-4 and TRBJ1-2, the full variable domain reads ETGVTQSPTHLIKTRGQQVTLRCSSQSGHNTVSWYQQALGQGPQFIFQYYREEENGRGNFPPRFSGLQFPNYSSELNVNALELDDSALYLCASSLPDRPNYGYTFGSGTRLTVV.

This clone has just a few counts. The rearrangement uses TRBV9 and TRBJ1-1; D is unclear. V was cut by 4 bases and J by 2 bases, with 9 bases left in between. The CDR3 consists of 13 residues. Germline CDR1 reads SGDLS; CDR2 reads YYNGEE. CDR3 DNA: TGTGCCAGCAGCCCCGGCGGCAACACTGAAGCTTTCTTT. This gives the protein CASSPGGNTEAFF.

The chain carries TRBV6-1 and TRBJ2-7; 9 bases agree with TRBD2. The CDR3 has 14 amino acids. The junction had 13 bases not matched to a gene; V was cut back by 11 bases and J by 5 bases. Germline-derived CDR1 and CDR2 are MNHNS and SASEGT. The CDR3 spells CAHWRGGVGDEQYF. The DNA of the CDR3 is TGTGCCCATTGGCGGGGGGGCGTGGGGGACGAGCAGTACTTC.

This chain links TRBV9 with TRBJ2-3; tentatively, D is TRBD1 (5 bases). The germline V gene has CDR1 SGDLS and CDR2 YYNGEE. V shed 0 bases and J shed 5 bases, with 7 bases lying between them. This CDR3 contains 13 residues. In nucleotides, the CDR3 is TGTGCCAGCAGCGTAGGGGGCCGAGATACGCAGTATTTT. Translating it yields CASSVGGRDTQYF.

This CDR3 is CASSEGAWSSGNTIYF. Here the CDR3 DNA reads TGTGCCAGCAGTGAAGGCGCGTGGAGCTCTGGAAACACCATATATTTT. This sequence joins TRBV2 and TRBJ1-3; D is unclear. Germline loops: CDR1 SNHLY, CDR2 FYNNEI. CDR3 size: 16 residues. V dropped 1 base and J dropped 0 bases, with 10 bases sitting between them.

The chain links TRBV7-3 to TRBJ1-1; D might be TRBD1 (5 bases). Per the germline V gene, CDR1 is SGHTA and CDR2 is FQGTGA. The CDR3 loop spans 14 amino acids. The V gene lost 5 bases and the J gene lost 0 bases, with 10 bases spanning the gap. Here the CDR3 DNA reads TGTGCCAGCAGCCCTAGGGGCATGAACACTGAAGCTTTCTTT. It translates to CASSPRGMNTEAFF. The variable domain in full, completed from reference TRBV7-3 and TRBJ1-1, reads GAGVSQTPSNKVTEKGKYVELRCDPISGHTALYWYRQSLGQGPEFLIYFQGTGAADDSGLPNDRFFAVRPEGSVSTLKIQRTERGDSAVYLCASSPRGMNTEAFFGQGTRLTVV.

The V gene is TRBV4-1, the J gene TRBJ2-2; no reliable D call. V was trimmed by 5 bases and J by 0 bases, leaving 10 bases between them. Germline assignment: CDR1 MGHRA and CDR2 YSYEKL. The CDR3 consists of 15 residues. The CDR3 protein is CASSTQVPNTGELFF. The CDR3 coding sequence is TGCGCCAGCAGCACGCAGGTGCCGAACACCGGGGAGCTGTTTTTT.

The chain joins TRBV11-2 to TRBJ2-7; 8 bases align to TRBD2. V lost 5 bases and J lost 4; bases outside the gene matches: 10. Germline loops: CDR1 SGHAT, CDR2 FQNNGV. The CDR3 has 15 amino acids. The CDR3 DNA sequence: TGTGCCAGCAGCAGGGTAGCGGGGAGGCAATACGAGCAGTACTTC. This gives the protein CASSRVAGRQYEQYF.

V and J are TRBV7-2 and TRBJ2-5; a possible D gene is TRBD1 (6 bases). Germline V gene data show CDR1 as SGHTA and CDR2 as FQGNSA. The CDR3 consists of 14 residues. Trimming took off 5 bases at V and 6 bases at J, with 16 bases between the two ends. Written as DNA, the CDR3 is TGTGCCAGCAGCCGCGACCAGGGGTCGAAGACCCAGTACTTC. Translation: CASSRDQGSKTQYF.

This chain joins TRBV7-9 and TRBJ2-7; 7 bases fit TRBD2. This CDR3 contains 14 residues. After removal of 7 bases from V and 2 bases from J, the junction contained 8 bases not matched to a gene. The germline V gene has CDR1 SEHNR and CDR2 FQNEAQ (reference sequence). CDR3: CASTWGGATYEQYF. CDR3 nucleotides: TGTGCCAGCACCTGGGGAGGGGCAACCTACGAGCAGTACTTC.

V gene TRBV15 combines with J gene TRBJ2-1; tentative D call: TRBD2 (6 bases). V was cut by 1 base and J by 6 bases, with 7 bases left in between. Germline V CDR1 and CDR2: LNHNV, YYDKDF (reference sequence). The CDR3 has 13 residues. CDR3 residues: CATSRVGGNEQFF. CDR3 DNA sequence: TGTGCCACCAGCAGAGTGGGGGGCAATGAGCAGTTCTTC.

V usage is TRBV27 and J usage is TRBJ2-5, with unresolved D. V was cut by 10 bases and J by 1 base, with 1 base left in between. The germline gives CDR1 MNHEY, CDR2 SMNVEV (reference sequence). There are 9 residues in the CDR3. The DNA of the CDR3 is TGTGCCACCCAAGAGACCCAGTACTTC. Protein product: CATQETQYF.